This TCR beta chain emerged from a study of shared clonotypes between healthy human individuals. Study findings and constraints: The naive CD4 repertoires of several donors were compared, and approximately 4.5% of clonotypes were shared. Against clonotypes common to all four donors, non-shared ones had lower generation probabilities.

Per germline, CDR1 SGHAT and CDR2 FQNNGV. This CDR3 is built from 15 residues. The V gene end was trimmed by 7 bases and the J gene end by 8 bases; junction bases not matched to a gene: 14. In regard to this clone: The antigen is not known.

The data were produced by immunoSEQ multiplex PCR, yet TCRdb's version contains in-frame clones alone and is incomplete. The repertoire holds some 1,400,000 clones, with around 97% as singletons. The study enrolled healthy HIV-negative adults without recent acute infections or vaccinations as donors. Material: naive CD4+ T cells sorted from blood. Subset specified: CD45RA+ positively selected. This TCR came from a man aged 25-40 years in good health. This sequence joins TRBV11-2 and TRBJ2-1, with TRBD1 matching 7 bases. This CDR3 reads CASTQGRRGFDEQFF. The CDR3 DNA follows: TGTGCCAGCACCCAAGGTCGCAGGGGGTTCGATGAGCAGTTCTTC.